These 17 T cell receptor beta chains originate from one sample sequenced in a study of neurological immune-mediated disorders. TCRdb reanalysed the 5' RACE reads using MiXCR and keeps one entry per CDR3 protein. The sample consists of roughly 20,000 distinct CDR3 sequences, 17% of them appearing once. Sequenced material: CD8+ T cells from blood. All receptors derive from a woman in her late teens or twenties with multiple sclerosis.

The rearrangement uses TRBV7-2 and TRBJ1-1; D unclear. CDR1 and CDR2 (germline): SGHTA, FQGNSA. Deletions cut 0 bases from V and 3 bases from J, with 8 bases between. The CDR3 is 14 amino acids. The chain's CDR3 is CASSLARWDTEAFF. The CDR3 region has the DNA TGTGCCAGCAGCTTAGCGCGCTGGGACACTGAAGCTTTCTTT.

This clonotype is medium-sized by share. The V call is TRBV14, the J call TRBJ2-1; D perhaps matches TRBD2 (5 bases). Germline V gene data show CDR1 as SGHDN and CDR2 as FVKESK. This CDR3 has 15 amino acids. The V and J ends lost 4 bases and 0 bases respectively, with 10 bases between them. The CDR3 is CASSPTRPSYNEQFF. The CDR3 DNA reads TGTGCCAGCAGCCCTACTAGACCCTCCTACAATGAGCAGTTCTTC.

This clonotype was found many times. This sequence joins TRBV6-6 and TRBJ2-1, with TRBD1 matching 7 bases. This CDR3 has 14 residues. CDR1 is MNHNY, CDR2 SVGAGI, per germline (reference sequence). The ends lost 5 bases at V and 8 bases at J; junction bases unmatched: 9. CDR3 sequence: CASSAQGTRDEQFF. For the CDR3, the DNA is TGTGCCAGCAGTGCACAGGGGACGCGCGATGAGCAGTTCTTC.

This clonotype was picked up one time. This sequence joins TRBV28 and TRBJ2-1; D not resolved. Per germline, CDR1 MDHEN and CDR2 SYDVKM. The CDR3 is 12 amino acids. Trimming shortened V by 3 bases and J by 10 bases, and 10 bases separated the two germline ends. The chain's CDR3 is CASSFPDGEQFF. CDR3 DNA sequence: TGTGCCAGCAGTTTCCCGGACGGAGAGCAGTTCTTC.

The V and J genes are TRBV7-2 and TRBJ2-3, with 8 positions matching TRBD2. V was clipped by 6 bases and J by 1 base; unmatched bases: 0. Germline V gives CDR1 SGHTA, CDR2 FQGNSA. The CDR3 covers 13 residues. As DNA, the CDR3 is TGTGCCAGCAGACTAGCGGGCACAGATACGCAGTATTTT. It is translated as CASRLAGTDTQYF.

This clonotype was counted at least ten times. This chain links TRBV28 with TRBJ2-7; no clear D. This CDR3 has 13 residues. The V gene's germline CDR1 is MDHEN and CDR2 SYDVKM. Trimming stripped 6 bases from V and 3 bases from J, with 12 bases between. CDR3 region: CASRLPPRYEQYF. CDR3 sequence (DNA): TGTGCCAGCAGGCTCCCCCCCCGCTACGAGCAGTACTTC. The full variable domain, completed using reference TRBV28 and TRBJ2-7, is DVKVTQSSRYLVKRTGEKVFLECVQDMDHENMFWYRQDPGLGLRLIYFSYDVKMKEKGDIPEGYSVSREKKERFSLILESASTNQTSMYLCASRLPPRYEQYFGPGTRLTVT.

This clonotype was found many times. The rearrangement uses TRBV14 and TRBJ2-7; D is unresolved. The CDR3 runs 14 residues. CDR1 is SGHDN and CDR2 is FVKESK in the germline V gene. The V end lost 4 bases, the J end lost 3 bases, and 13 bases lay between the germline ends. CDR3 sequence: CASSPTDHIYEQYV. In nucleotides, the CDR3 is TGTGCCAGCAGCCCTACTGATCACATCTACGAGCAGTACGTC.

At least ten counts were recorded for this clonotype. This chain joins TRBV6-6 and TRBJ1-6; unclear D gene. The length of the CDR3 is 13 residues. Looked up from germline, CDR1 is MNHNY and CDR2 is SVGAGI (reference sequence). V was pared by 7 bases and J by 8 bases, with 12 bases between. The CDR3 nucleotides read TGTGCCAGCAAGAGGGTGATGGATTCACCCCTCCACTTT. Translating gives CASKRVMDSPLHF.

This clonotype was detected many times. The rearrangement joins TRBV6-5 to TRBJ2-7; D may be TRBD1 (5 bases). The CDR3 spans 12 residues. CDR1 is MNHEY and CDR2 is SVGAGI in the germline V gene. Trimming cost V 0 bases and J 5 bases, with 5 bases left between them. The CDR3 DNA follows: TGTGCCAGCAGTTACTCAGGGGACGAGCAGTACTTC. This gives the protein CASSYSGDEQYF.

This clonotype has at least ten counts. V and J are TRBV6-1 and TRBJ2-2; the D gene is possibly TRBD1 (5 bases). The germline V gene has CDR1 MNHNS and CDR2 SASEGT. The V and J ends lost 4 bases and 3 bases respectively, with 18 bases between them. This CDR3 comprises 17 residues. The DNA for the CDR3 is TGTGCCAGCAGTGTCCTCCCTCGGCAGGGCGACACCGGGGAGCTGTTTTTT. Protein sequence: CASSVLPRQGDTGELFF.

This clonotype was detected ten times or more. The rearrangement uses TRBV9 and TRBJ1-3, with D unclear. Germline V CDR1 and CDR2: SGDLS, YYNGEE. V was clipped by 2 bases and J by 0 bases, with 6 bases between them. The CDR3 spans 14 residues. The CDR3 loop is CASSVGSSGNTIYF. CDR3 nucleotide sequence: TGTGCCAGCAGCGTTGGCAGCTCTGGAAACACCATATATTTT.

The chain employs TRBV6-6 and TRBJ1-2; D gene uncertain. The length of the CDR3 is 13 residues. From germline, CDR1 is MNHNY and CDR2 SVGAGI (reference sequence). V was trimmed by 3 bases and J by 8 bases, leaving 13 bases between them. The CDR3 protein is CASSYERAGGYTF. CDR3 DNA sequence: TGTGCCAGCAGTTATGAAAGGGCGGGAGGCTACACCTTC.

This clonotype appeared many times. The chain couples TRBV5-5 to TRBJ1-3; 8 bases are a match to TRBD1. CDR1 and CDR2 (germline): SGHKS, YYEKEE (reference sequence). V was pared by 0 bases and J by 0 bases, with 8 bases of the junction left unmatched. The CDR3 runs 18 residues. CDR3 in DNA: TGTGCCAGCAGCTTGGTTAGGACAGGGTCCGTCTCTGGAAACACCATATATTTT. Its translation is CASSLVRTGSVSGNTIYF.

Ten or more counts support this clonotype. The chain links TRBV2 to TRBJ1-1; no definite D call. The germline V gene encodes CDR1 SNHLY and CDR2 FYNNEI. This CDR3 is 13 amino acids long. Trimming left V 2 bases short and J 4 bases short, with 8 bases between. In DNA form, the CDR3 reads TGTGCCAGCAGTGAATACGGGAGCACTGAAGCTTTCTTT. Amino acids: CASSEYGSTEAFF.

The J gene is TRBJ2-5, the V gene TRBV27, with TRBD1 matching 9 bases. J was trimmed by 11 bases and V by 4 bases; bases with no gene match: 14. The CDR3 covers 15 residues. Germline V gene lookup returns CDR1 MNHEY and CDR2 SMNVEV (reference sequence). CDR3 in amino acids: CASSSSGTGWWIQYF. CDR3 sequence (DNA): TGTGCCAGCAGTTCGTCCGGGACAGGGTGGTGGATACAGTACTTC.

This clonotype appeared many times. The V call is TRBV7-9, the J call TRBJ1-2; D remains ambiguous. This CDR3 comprises 15 residues. Germline CDR1 and CDR2: SEHNR and FQNEAQ (reference sequence). V was pared by 1 base and J by 8 bases, with 17 bases between. The CDR3 DNA sequence: TGTGCCAGCAGCTTAGGGAGGAGGGATACAGCCGGCTACACCTTC. It codes for CASSLGRRDTAGYTF.

This clonotype was counted at least ten times. The gene calls are TRBV27 and TRBJ1-1; 8 nucleotides line up with TRBD1. V lost 2 bases and J lost 4; bases outside the gene matches: 3. The CDR3 runs 14 residues. Germline assignment: CDR1 MNHEY and CDR2 SMNVEV (reference sequence). CDR3 in amino acids: CASSLTGGVTEAFF. The CDR3 nucleotides read TGTGCCAGCAGTTTAACAGGGGGTGTCACTGAAGCTTTCTTT.